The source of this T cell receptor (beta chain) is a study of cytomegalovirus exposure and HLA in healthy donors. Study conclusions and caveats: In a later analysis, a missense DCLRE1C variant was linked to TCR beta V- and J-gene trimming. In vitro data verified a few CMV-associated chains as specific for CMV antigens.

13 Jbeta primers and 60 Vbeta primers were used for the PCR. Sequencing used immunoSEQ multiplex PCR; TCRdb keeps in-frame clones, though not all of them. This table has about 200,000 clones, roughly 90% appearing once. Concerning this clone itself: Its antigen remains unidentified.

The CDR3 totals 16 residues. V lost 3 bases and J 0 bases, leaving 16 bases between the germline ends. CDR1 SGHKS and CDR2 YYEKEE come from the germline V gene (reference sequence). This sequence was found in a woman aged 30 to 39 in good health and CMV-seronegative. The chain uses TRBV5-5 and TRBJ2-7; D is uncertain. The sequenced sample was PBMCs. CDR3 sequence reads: CASSYHPQLSSYEQYF. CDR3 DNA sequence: TGTGCCAGCAGCTACCACCCCCAGTTAAGCTCCTACGAGCAGTACTTC.